A single sample is the source of the 9 T cell receptor beta chains below, sequenced in a study of T cell responses to AZD1222 COVID-19 vaccine. Sequenced by immunoSEQ multiplex PCR; TCRdb stores in-frame clones only, minus some. The profile shows about 97,000 clones, around nine tenths of them singletons. The specimen was peripheral blood, collected on day 0 of AZD1222 vaccination. These receptors all come from an adult in good health.

This clone has a single count. The V call is TRBV12-3 or TRBV12-4, the J call TRBJ1-5; D remains ambiguous. The V end lost 4 bases, the J end lost 7 bases, and 8 bases lay between the germline ends. The length of the CDR3 is 12 residues. This CDR3 reads CASSSLRQPQHF. DNA for the CDR3: TGTGCCAGCAGTTCATTGCGGCAGCCCCAGCATTTT.

This rearrangement joins TRBV28 to TRBJ1-3, with a possible D match to TRBD1 (5 bases). Germline V gene sequence: CDR1 MDHEN, CDR2 SYDVKM. This CDR3 has 15 residues. V dropped 4 bases and J dropped 0 bases, with 10 bases sitting between them. The CDR3 sequence: CASSSYRFSGNTIYF. The CDR3 nucleotides are TGTGCCAGCAGTTCCTACAGGTTCTCTGGAAACACCATATATTTT. The variable domain in full, completed from reference TRBV28 and TRBJ1-3, reads DVKVTQSSRYLVKRTGEKVFLECVQDMDHENMFWYRQDPGLGLRLIYFSYDVKMKEKGDIPEGYSVSREKKERFSLILESASTNQTSMYLCASSSYRFSGNTIYFGEGSWLTVV.

The CDR3, as DNA: TGCGCCAGCAGTGAGTCGACTCCGGGCCGACATGTGCAGTTCTTC. It translates to CASSESTPGRHVQFF. The chain uses TRBV10-1 and TRBJ2-1, with D unclear. The germline CDR1 and CDR2 sequences are WNHNN and SYGVQD (reference sequence). Trimming left V 0 bases short and J 12 bases short, with 18 bases between. The CDR3 contains 15 residues.

The J gene is TRBJ1-1, the V gene TRBV15; TRBD1 aligns across 8 bases. V lost 0 bases, J lost 4 bases, and 4 bases stayed unmatched. In germline, CDR1 is LNHNV, CDR2 YYDKDF (reference sequence). CDR3 length: 15 amino acids. The CDR3, as DNA: TGTGCCACCAGCAGAGATCAGGGGGCGGTCACTGAAGCTTTCTTT. Amino acid sequence: CATSRDQGAVTEAFF.

This chain uses TRBV11-3 with TRBJ2-2; D gene unclear. Germline V gene lookup returns CDR1 SGHNT and CDR2 YENEEA. V lost 5 bases, J lost 0 bases, and 13 bases lay in between. The length of the CDR3 is 16 residues. The CDR3 loop reads CASSPGWLANTGELFF. The CDR3, as DNA: TGTGCCAGCAGCCCAGGCTGGCTAGCGAACACCGGGGAGCTGTTTTTT. The full variable domain, with the rest looked up from reference TRBV11-3 and TRBJ2-2, is EAGVVQSPRYKIIEKKQPVAFWCNPISGHNTLYWYLQNLGQGPELLIRYENEEAVDDSQLPKDRFSAERLKGVDSTLKIQPAELGDSAVYLCASSPGWLANTGELFFGEGSRLTVL.

This rearrangement joins TRBV2 to TRBJ1-1, with TRBD1 identical over 7 bases. Per the germline V gene, CDR1 is SNHLY and CDR2 is FYNNEI. The length of the CDR3 is 14 residues. Germline trimming cut 6 bases from V and 4 bases from J; bases unmatched to any gene: 8. CDR3 nucleotide sequence: TGTGCCAGCAGGAGGGAAGGGGGCCTCACTGAAGCTTTCTTT. Translating gives CASRREGGLTEAFF.

The chain is built from TRBV6-5 and TRBJ2-7; 8 nucleotides agree with TRBD2. The CDR3 totals 13 residues. The J segment lost 1 base and the V segment lost 8 bases, leaving 4 bases of the junction unmatched. Per germline, CDR1 MNHEY and CDR2 SVGAGI. The CDR3 loop is CASCRGGSYEQYF. The CDR3 coding sequence is TGTGCCAGCTGTCGGGGGGGGTCCTACGAGCAGTACTTC.

The chain recombines TRBV10-3 with TRBJ2-2, with TRBD1 matching 11 bases. V lost 2 bases to trimming and J lost 6 bases; unmatched junction nucleotides: 8. The CDR3 loop spans 17 amino acids. Germline V gene data show CDR1 as ENHRY and CDR2 as SYGVKD. CDR3 in amino acids: CAISEALPGQGAGELFF. The CDR3, as DNA: TGTGCCATCAGTGAGGCCTTACCGGGACAGGGGGCCGGGGAGCTGTTTTTT.

V and J are TRBV28 and TRBJ1-2; 10 bases match TRBD1. J was trimmed by 4 bases and V by 3 bases; bases with no gene match: 5. This CDR3 is 15 amino acids long. The germline CDR1 and CDR2 sequences are MDHEN and SYDVKM. CDR3 bases: TGTGCCAGCAGTTTGGGACAGGGGCTTTCCTATGGCTACACCTTC. As protein: CASSLGQGLSYGYTF.